This T cell receptor beta chain was identified in a study of shared clonotypes between healthy human individuals. This clone was counted a single time. Its antigen is not identified. Trimming left V 0 bases short and J 0 bases short, with 4 bases between. Per the germline V gene, CDR1 is SGDLS and CDR2 is YYNGEE. The CDR3 contains 13 residues. Study-wide results and limits: Represented diversity, genetic and exposure-history alike, was limited by few donors. Sequencing depth was expected to affect clonotype sharing among donors.

Genomic DNA of each subset was evenly split across several immunoSEQ plates. The protocol was immunoSEQ multiplex PCR, while the TCRdb copy is restricted to in-frame clones and leaves out a portion. Counted here are about 1.5 million clones, roughly 96% occurring once; the ten biggest clones make up 1.2%. This receptor was taken from a man aged 25-45 years in good health. This chain links TRBV9 with TRBJ2-7; D gene unclear. The sample comprised naive CD4+ T cells sorted from blood. Stated subset: CD45RA+ positively selected. CDR3 DNA: TGTGCCAGCAGCGTAGATACCTCCTACGAGCAGTACTTC. The encoded protein is CASSVDTSYEQYF.